The 26 T cell receptor beta chains in this list originate from one sample, sequenced in a study of naive and memory T cell subsets. The beta constant-region primer was an equimolar mix of two oligonucleotides covering TRBC1 and TRBC2. One entry per CDR3 protein, called by TCRdb with MiXCR from the UMI-ligation and nested PCR reads. The sample contains roughly 140,000 distinct CDR3 sequences, 17% of which appear only once. The sequenced material came from naive CD4+ T cells from blood. These receptors originate from a human donor in good health.

The chain couples TRBV20-1 to TRBJ1-3; 7 bases agree with TRBD1. Trimming took 6 bases from V and 0 from J; bases not matched to a gene: 8. Germline loops: CDR1 DFQATT, CDR2 SNEGSKA (reference sequence). The CDR3 runs to 15 residues. The CDR3 spells CSAVGQVSSGNTIYF. The CDR3 DNA reads TGCAGTGCAGTCGGACAGGTGTCCTCTGGAAACACCATATATTTT.

J is TRBJ2-3 and V is TRBV15, with 8 nucleotides matching TRBD2. In germline, CDR1 is LNHNV, CDR2 YYDKDF (reference sequence). With V trimmed by 0 bases and J by 1 base, 6 bases remained unmatched. The CDR3 extends over 17 amino acids. The CDR3 loop is CATSRENSGSRTDTQYF. CDR3 nucleotide sequence: TGTGCCACCAGCAGAGAGAACAGCGGGAGCCGCACAGATACGCAGTATTTT.

The genes are TRBV6-1 and TRBJ1-1; D uncertain. Trimming took off 6 bases at V and 3 bases at J, with 11 bases between the two ends. In germline, CDR1 is MNHNS, CDR2 SASEGT. The CDR3 length is 13 residues. The CDR3 loop reads CASRQKRDTEAFF. CDR3 nucleotides: TGTGCCAGCAGACAAAAGAGGGACACTGAAGCTTTCTTT.

The V and J genes are TRBV14 and TRBJ2-7, with a weak D call TRBD2 (5 bases). Trimming pared 1 base from V and 7 bases from J, leaving 20 bases between. The V gene's germline CDR1 is SGHDN and CDR2 FVKESK. The CDR3 totals 16 residues. CDR3 coding DNA: TGTGCCAGCAGCCAAGCGTTTGGGTACGAGGGTGAAGAGCAGTACTTC. This gives the protein CASSQAFGYEGEEQYF.

The chain joins TRBV12-3 or TRBV12-4 to TRBJ2-1, with 9 bases lining up with TRBD2. This CDR3 has 14 residues. The V gene end was trimmed by 3 bases and the J gene end by 12 bases; junction bases not matched to a gene: 9. The CDR3 sequence: CASSFSSGNKGQFF. The CDR3 nucleotides read TGTGCCAGCAGTTTCTCTAGCGGGAATAAGGGGCAGTTCTTC.

The rearrangement joins TRBV18 to TRBJ2-7, with D uncertain. The germline CDR1 and CDR2 sequences are KGHSH and LQKENI. The CDR3 is 14 residues long. The germline V and J ends were trimmed by 3 bases and 0 bases, with 9 bases remaining between them. The CDR3 bases are TGTGCCAGCTCACCCGTGGCTAGCTCCTACGAGCAGTACTTC. Translating gives CASSPVASSYEQYF.

The rearrangement links TRBV7-8 to TRBJ2-4, with 8 bases matching TRBD1. CDR1 is SGHVS and CDR2 is FQNEAQ in the germline V gene. CDR3 length: 17 amino acids. Trimming cost V 4 bases and J 2 bases; bases outside gene matches: 10. The CDR3 DNA follows: TGTGCCAGCAGCTCATATTCGACAGGGGCCTCCAAAAACATTCAGTACTTC. This translates into CASSSYSTGASKNIQYF.

The chain has TRBV3-1 and TRBJ2-7; TRBD2 matches 8 bases. V was clipped by 0 bases and J by 2 bases; unmatched bases: 3. The germline gives CDR1 LGHDT, CDR2 YNNKEL (reference sequence). The CDR3 runs to 15 residues. CDR3 sequence reads: CASSQDSGATYEQYF. In DNA form, the CDR3 reads TGTGCCAGCAGCCAAGATAGCGGGGCAACCTACGAGCAGTACTTC.

The sample holds a few counts of this clonotype. V is TRBV3-1 and J is TRBJ1-1; D unresolved. Germline V gene data show CDR1 as LGHDT and CDR2 as YNNKEL (reference sequence). This CDR3 is built from 14 residues. V was clipped by 4 bases and J by 1 base, with 10 bases between them. CDR3 amino acids: CASSPPTGNTEAFF. CDR3 DNA sequence: TGTGCCAGCAGCCCTCCCACGGGGAACACTGAAGCTTTCTTT.

This clonotype was counted a few times. J is TRBJ1-1 and V is TRBV24-1; no clear D. Germline-derived CDR1 and CDR2 are KGHDR and SFDVKD. This CDR3 has 11 amino acids. The germline V and J ends were trimmed by 6 bases and 4 bases, with 5 bases remaining between them. Written as DNA, the CDR3 is TGTGCCACCAGTTATGGCACTGAAGCTTTCTTT. Amino acids: CATSYGTEAFF.

This clonotype was detected a few times. CDR3 amino acids: CASSQPGQGPVTEAFF. DNA of the CDR3: TGTGCCAGCAGCCAACCGGGACAGGGGCCTGTCACTGAAGCTTTCTTT. This chain connects TRBV4-2 to TRBJ1-1; 10 bases line up with TRBD1. Trimming took 2 bases from V and 4 from J; bases not matched to a gene: 7. Germline CDR1 reads LGHNA; CDR2 reads YNFKEQ. The CDR3 spans 16 residues.

The chain links TRBV2 to TRBJ2-2; D unresolved. The germline V gene has CDR1 SNHLY and CDR2 FYNNEI. Trimming took off 1 base at V and 1 base at J, with 10 bases between the two ends. The CDR3 loop spans 16 amino acids. CDR3 in amino acids: CASSEDLWQNTGELFF. CDR3 DNA: TGTGCCAGCAGTGAAGATTTGTGGCAGAACACCGGGGAGCTGTTTTTT.

The chain recombines TRBV29-1 with TRBJ2-3; 14 bases map to TRBD2. The V and J ends lost 1 base and 1 base, in that order; junction bases with no gene match: 10. Germline CDR1 and CDR2: SQVTM and ANQGSEA. The CDR3 covers 19 residues. CDR3 nucleotides: TGCAGCGTTGAAGGGAGGGGGACTAGCGGGAGACTCCGCACAGATACGCAGTATTTT. Its protein is CSVEGRGTSGRLRTDTQYF.

This clonotype appeared a few times. The chain has TRBV9 and TRBJ2-2; possibly TRBD2 for D (6 bases). V gave up 0 bases and J gave up 6 bases, with 15 bases separating them. The CDR3 consists of 16 residues. From germline, CDR1 is SGDLS and CDR2 YYNGEE. CDR3 amino acids: CASSVATEGGPGELFF. In DNA, the CDR3 is TGTGCCAGCAGCGTAGCTACAGAGGGAGGTCCCGGGGAGCTGTTTTTT.

This clonotype was seen many times. The chain is built from TRBV28 and TRBJ1-4; weak D call: TRBD1 (5 bases). There are 13 residues in the CDR3. V dropped 3 bases and J dropped 4 bases, with 6 bases sitting between them. Per germline, CDR1 MDHEN and CDR2 SYDVKM. The CDR3 sequence is CASSFDSNEKLFF. The DNA of the CDR3 is TGTGCCAGCAGTTTCGACAGTAATGAAAAACTGTTTTTT. Using reference TRBV28 and TRBJ1-4 for the parts outside the CDR3, the full variable domain is DVKVTQSSRYLVKRTGEKVFLECVQDMDHENMFWYRQDPGLGLRLIYFSYDVKMKEKGDIPEGYSVSREKKERFSLILESASTNQTSMYLCASSFDSNEKLFFGSGTQLSVL.

The chain employs TRBV5-1 and TRBJ2-7; no clear D. The CDR3 runs 11 residues. V was shortened by 4 bases and J by 4 bases, with 6 bases between the two germline ends. The germline CDR1 and CDR2 sequences are SGHRS and YFSETQ. CDR3 sequence: CASSANYEQYF. As DNA, the CDR3 is TGCGCCAGCAGCGCGAATTACGAGCAGTACTTC.

This clonotype was seen more than once but under ten times. The V call is TRBV28, the J call TRBJ2-5; D may be TRBD1 or TRBD2 (6 bases each). There are 13 residues in the CDR3. CDR1 and CDR2 from the germline V gene are MDHEN and SYDVKM. Deletions cut 7 bases from V and 3 bases from J, with 12 bases between. CDR3 sequence: CASKGGGEETQYF. CDR3 DNA sequence: TGTGCCAGCAAGGGGGGCGGTGAAGAGACCCAGTACTTC. The full variable domain, its missing parts supplied by reference TRBV28 and TRBJ2-5, is DVKVTQSSRYLVKRTGEKVFLECVQDMDHENMFWYRQDPGLGLRLIYFSYDVKMKEKGDIPEGYSVSREKKERFSLILESASTNQTSMYLCASKGGGEETQYFGPGTRLLVL.

This clonotype has more than one count but fewer than ten. V and J are TRBV20-1 and TRBJ2-3; 8 bases align to TRBD1. This CDR3 has 14 amino acids. CDR1 DFQATT and CDR2 SNEGSKA come from the germline V gene (reference sequence). V lost 6 bases to trimming and J lost 1 base; unmatched junction nucleotides: 6. The CDR3 DNA reads as TGCAGTGCCGCCCCGGGACAGGGCACAGATACGCAGTATTTT. It encodes CSAAPGQGTDTQYF.

V is TRBV10-3 and J is TRBJ1-4; TRBD1 matches 9 bases. V lost 4 bases, J lost 8 bases, and 2 bases stayed unmatched. The germline gives CDR1 ENHRY, CDR2 SYGVKD. The CDR3 is 13 residues long. The CDR3 DNA is TGTGCCATCAGTGGCGGGACAGGGGAAAAACTGTTTTTT. Translated: CAISGGTGEKLFF.

This chain connects TRBV4-1 to TRBJ1-6; D is unresolved. Trimming removed 5 bases from V and 5 bases from J, with 22 bases in between. The CDR3 has 18 amino acids. Germline V gene lookup returns CDR1 MGHRA and CDR2 YSYEKL. CDR3 DNA sequence: TGCGCCAGCAGCTTACAGACCTGGGGTATCACGAATAATTCACCCCTCCACTTT. As protein: CASSLQTWGITNNSPLHF.

This clonotype was seen a few times. The chain combines TRBV3-1 with TRBJ1-2; 8 bases line up with TRBD1. Germline CDR1 reads LGHDT; CDR2 reads YNNKEL (reference sequence). Trimming removed 1 base from V and 5 bases from J; junction bases left unmatched: 9. CDR3 size: 16 residues. The CDR3 loop reads CASSQGAGQAGYGYTF. CDR3 nucleotide sequence: TGTGCCAGCAGCCAAGGGGCGGGACAGGCGGGGTATGGCTACACCTTC.

The chain joins TRBV30 to TRBJ2-5, with D unclear. The V end was cut by 4 bases, the J end by 2 bases, with 8 bases between. CDR1 and CDR2 from the germline V gene are GTSNPN and SVGIG (reference sequence). The CDR3 is made up of 12 amino acids. The CDR3 is CAWTISQETQYF. As DNA, the CDR3 is TGTGCCTGGACAATTTCACAAGAGACCCAGTACTTC.

This chain links TRBV6-1 with TRBJ2-1; 10 bases are a match to TRBD2. V lost 8 bases to trimming and J lost 5 bases; unmatched junction nucleotides: 18. From germline, CDR1 is MNHNS and CDR2 SASEGT. The CDR3 is 18 residues long. The DNA of the CDR3 is TGTGCCAGCTTACCAGGGGGCATAGCGGGAGGCCCAAACAATGAGCAGTTCTTC. Its protein product is CASLPGGIAGGPNNEQFF.

This clonotype was seen ten or more times. The chain carries TRBV7-9 and TRBJ2-5; D may correspond to TRBD1 or TRBD2 (5 bases each). Germline loops: CDR1 SEHNR, CDR2 FQNEAQ (reference sequence). Trimming removed 4 bases at V and 3 bases at J, with 18 bases between. The CDR3 is 16 residues long. The CDR3: CASSSRQLPGKETQYF. In DNA form, the CDR3 reads TGTGCCAGCAGCTCGAGACAGCTACCGGGAAAAGAGACCCAGTACTTC. The whole variable domain, remainder taken from reference TRBV7-9 and TRBJ2-5, is DTGVSQNPRHKITKRGQNVTFRCDPISEHNRLYWYRQTLGQGPEFLTYFQNEAQLEKSRLLSDRFSAERPKGSFSTLEIQRTEQGDSAMYLCASSSRQLPGKETQYFGPGTRLLVL.

This clonotype showed up just a few times. The chain carries TRBV30 and TRBJ1-4; 7 bases are a match to TRBD1. This CDR3 comprises 13 residues. The V gene's germline CDR1 is GTSNPN and CDR2 SVGIG (reference sequence). The V segment lost 3 bases and the J segment 7 bases; nucleotides outside the gene matches: 5. CDR3 nucleotide sequence: TGTGCCTGGAGGACAGGGTCTTTTGAAAAACTGTTTTTT. Its protein is CAWRTGSFEKLFF.

This clonotype was detected only a few times. This chain uses TRBV12-5 with TRBJ2-1; perhaps TRBD1 as D (5 bases). CDR3 length equals 15 residues. Deletions cut 1 base from V and 8 bases from J, with 15 bases between. From germline, CDR1 is LGHNT and CDR2 FRNRAP. CDR3 sequence reads: CASGLAFGQGDEQFF. The DNA of the CDR3 is TGTGCTAGTGGTTTGGCCTTCGGGCAGGGCGATGAGCAGTTCTTC.